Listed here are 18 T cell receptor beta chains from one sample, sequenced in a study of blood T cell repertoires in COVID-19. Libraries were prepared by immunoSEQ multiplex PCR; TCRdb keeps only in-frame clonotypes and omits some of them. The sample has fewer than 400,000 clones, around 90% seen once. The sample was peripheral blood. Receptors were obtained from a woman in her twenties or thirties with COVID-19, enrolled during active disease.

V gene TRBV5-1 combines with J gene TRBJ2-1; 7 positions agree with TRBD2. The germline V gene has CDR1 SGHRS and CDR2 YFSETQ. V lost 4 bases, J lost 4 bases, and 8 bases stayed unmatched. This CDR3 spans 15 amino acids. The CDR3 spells CASSRGLAEYNEQFF. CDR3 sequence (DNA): TGCGCCAGCAGCCGTGGGCTAGCGGAATACAATGAGCAGTTCTTC.

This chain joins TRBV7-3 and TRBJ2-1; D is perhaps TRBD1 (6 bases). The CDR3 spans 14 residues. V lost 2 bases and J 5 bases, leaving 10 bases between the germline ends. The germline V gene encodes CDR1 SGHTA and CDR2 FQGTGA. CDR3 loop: CASSLAGQNNEQFF. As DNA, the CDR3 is TGTGCCAGCAGCTTAGCCGGACAGAACAATGAGCAGTTCTTC.

DNA of the CDR3: TGTGCCAGCAGCAACTCCAGGGGGCACCTTCTTAACTATGGCTACACCTTC. It is translated as CASSNSRGHLLNYGYTF. The V gene is TRBV28, the J gene TRBJ1-2; the match to TRBD1 covers 8 bases. CDR3 length equals 17 residues. J gave up 1 base and V 6 bases, and 13 bases lay outside the gene matches. Germline V gene data show CDR1 as MDHEN and CDR2 as SYDVKM.

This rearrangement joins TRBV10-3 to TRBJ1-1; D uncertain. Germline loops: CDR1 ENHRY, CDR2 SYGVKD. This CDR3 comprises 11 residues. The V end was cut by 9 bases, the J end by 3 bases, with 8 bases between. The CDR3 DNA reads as TGTGCCATAGGGAGGGACACTGAAGCTTTCTTT. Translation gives CAIGRDTEAFF.

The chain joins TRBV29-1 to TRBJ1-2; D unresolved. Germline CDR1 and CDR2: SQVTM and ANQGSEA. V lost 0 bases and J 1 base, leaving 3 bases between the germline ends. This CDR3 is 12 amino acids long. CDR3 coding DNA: TGCAGCGTTGAAGACTTTAACTATGGCTACACCTTC. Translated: CSVEDFNYGYTF. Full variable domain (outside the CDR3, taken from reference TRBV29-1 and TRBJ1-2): SAVISQKPSRDICQRGTSLTIQCQVDSQVTMMFWYRQQPGQSLTLIATANQGSEATYESGFVIDKFPISRPNLTFSTLTVSNMSPEDSSIYLCSVEDFNYGYTFGSGTRLTVV.

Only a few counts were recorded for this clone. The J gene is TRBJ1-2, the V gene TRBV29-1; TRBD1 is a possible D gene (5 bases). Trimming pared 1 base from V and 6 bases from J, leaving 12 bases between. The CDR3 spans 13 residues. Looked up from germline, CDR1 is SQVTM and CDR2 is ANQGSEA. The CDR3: CSVEGGNTHGYTF. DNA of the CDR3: TGCAGCGTTGAAGGGGGCAATACCCATGGCTACACCTTC. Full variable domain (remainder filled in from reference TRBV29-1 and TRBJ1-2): SAVISQKPSRDICQRGTSLTIQCQVDSQVTMMFWYRQQPGQSLTLIATANQGSEATYESGFVIDKFPISRPNLTFSTLTVSNMSPEDSSIYLCSVEGGNTHGYTFGSGTRLTVV.

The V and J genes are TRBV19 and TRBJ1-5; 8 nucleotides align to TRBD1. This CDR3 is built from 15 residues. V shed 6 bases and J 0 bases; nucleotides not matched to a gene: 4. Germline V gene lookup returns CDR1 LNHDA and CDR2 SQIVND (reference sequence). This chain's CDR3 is CASRIQGASNQPQHF. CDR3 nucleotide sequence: TGTGCCAGTAGAATTCAGGGGGCTAGCAATCAGCCCCAGCATTTT.

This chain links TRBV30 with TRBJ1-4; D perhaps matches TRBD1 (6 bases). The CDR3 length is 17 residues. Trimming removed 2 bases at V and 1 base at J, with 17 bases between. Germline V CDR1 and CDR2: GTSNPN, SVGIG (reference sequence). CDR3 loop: CAWSRGGTGGTNEKLFF. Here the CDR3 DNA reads TGTGCCTGGAGTAGAGGGGGTACAGGTGGAACTAATGAAAAACTGTTTTTT.

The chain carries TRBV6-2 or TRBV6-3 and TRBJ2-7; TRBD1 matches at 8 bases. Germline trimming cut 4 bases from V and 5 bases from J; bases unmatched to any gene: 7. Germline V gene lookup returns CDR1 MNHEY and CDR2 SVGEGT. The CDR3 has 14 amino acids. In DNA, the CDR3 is TGTGCCAGCAGTTCCCCCCGACAGGGGCACGAGCAGTACTTC. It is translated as CASSSPRQGHEQYF.

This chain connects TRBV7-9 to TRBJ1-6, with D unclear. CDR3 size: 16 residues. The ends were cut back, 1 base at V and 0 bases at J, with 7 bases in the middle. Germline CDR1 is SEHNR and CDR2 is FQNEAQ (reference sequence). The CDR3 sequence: CASSLEAGSYNSPLHF. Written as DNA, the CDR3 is TGTGCCAGCAGCTTAGAAGCGGGCTCCTATAATTCACCCCTCCACTTT. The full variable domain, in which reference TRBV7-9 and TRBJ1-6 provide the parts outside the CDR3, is DTGVSQNPRHKITKRGQNVTFRCDPISEHNRLYWYRQTLGQGPEFLTYFQNEAQLEKSRLLSDRFSAERPKGSFSTLEIQRTEQGDSAMYLCASSLEAGSYNSPLHFGNGTRLTVT.

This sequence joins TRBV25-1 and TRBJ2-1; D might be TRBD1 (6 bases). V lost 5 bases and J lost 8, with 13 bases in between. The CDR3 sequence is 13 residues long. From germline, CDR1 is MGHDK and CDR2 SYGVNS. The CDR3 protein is CASSSTQGYEQFF. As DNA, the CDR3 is TGTGCCAGCAGTTCGACCCAGGGGTATGAGCAGTTCTTC.

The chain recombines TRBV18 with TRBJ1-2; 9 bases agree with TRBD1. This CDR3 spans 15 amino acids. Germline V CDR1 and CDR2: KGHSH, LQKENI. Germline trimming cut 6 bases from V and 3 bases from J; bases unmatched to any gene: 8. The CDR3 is CASSQVTGGDYGYTF. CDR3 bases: TGTGCCAGCTCCCAAGTAACAGGGGGCGACTATGGCTACACCTTC.

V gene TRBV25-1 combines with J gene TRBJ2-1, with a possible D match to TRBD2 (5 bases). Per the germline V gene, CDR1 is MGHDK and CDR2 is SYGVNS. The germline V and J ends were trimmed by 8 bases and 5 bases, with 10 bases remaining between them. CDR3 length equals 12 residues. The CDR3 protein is CASSFGNNEQFF. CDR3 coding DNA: TGTGCCAGCTCCTTCGGGAACAATGAGCAGTTCTTC.

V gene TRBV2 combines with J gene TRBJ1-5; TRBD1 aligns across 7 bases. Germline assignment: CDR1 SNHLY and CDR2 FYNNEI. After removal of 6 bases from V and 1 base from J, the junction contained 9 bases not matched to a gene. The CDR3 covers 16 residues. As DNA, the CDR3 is TGTGCCAGCAGGACAGGGAAGAGTTCGAGCAATCAGCCCCAGCATTTT. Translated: CASRTGKSSSNQPQHF.

The chain's CDR3 is CASSFSIYNEQFF. DNA for the CDR3: TGTGCCAGCAGTTTTTCAATCTACAATGAGCAGTTCTTC. This chain connects TRBV27 to TRBJ2-1, with D uncertain. The V end was cut by 3 bases, the J end by 3 bases, with 6 bases between. The CDR3 consists of 13 residues. Germline loops: CDR1 MNHEY, CDR2 SMNVEV (reference sequence).

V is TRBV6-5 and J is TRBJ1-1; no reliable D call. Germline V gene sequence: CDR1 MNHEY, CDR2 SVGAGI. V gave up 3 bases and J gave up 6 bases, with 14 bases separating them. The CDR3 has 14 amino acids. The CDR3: CASSYREGNAEAFF. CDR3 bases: TGTGCCAGCAGTTATCGGGAGGGAAACGCTGAAGCTTTCTTT.

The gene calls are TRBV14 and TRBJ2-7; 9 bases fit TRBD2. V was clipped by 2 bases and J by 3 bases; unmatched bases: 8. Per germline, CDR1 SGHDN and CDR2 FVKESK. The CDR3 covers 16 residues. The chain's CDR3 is CASSQPGVAGVYEQYF. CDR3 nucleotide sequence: TGTGCCAGCAGCCAACCCGGAGTAGCGGGGGTCTACGAGCAGTACTTC.

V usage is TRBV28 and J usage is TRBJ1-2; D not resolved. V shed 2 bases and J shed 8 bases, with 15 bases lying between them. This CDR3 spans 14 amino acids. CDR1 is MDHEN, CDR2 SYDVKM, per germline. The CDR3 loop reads CASSLVDGVRGYTF. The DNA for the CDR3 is TGTGCCAGCAGTTTAGTCGATGGAGTAAGGGGCTACACCTTC.